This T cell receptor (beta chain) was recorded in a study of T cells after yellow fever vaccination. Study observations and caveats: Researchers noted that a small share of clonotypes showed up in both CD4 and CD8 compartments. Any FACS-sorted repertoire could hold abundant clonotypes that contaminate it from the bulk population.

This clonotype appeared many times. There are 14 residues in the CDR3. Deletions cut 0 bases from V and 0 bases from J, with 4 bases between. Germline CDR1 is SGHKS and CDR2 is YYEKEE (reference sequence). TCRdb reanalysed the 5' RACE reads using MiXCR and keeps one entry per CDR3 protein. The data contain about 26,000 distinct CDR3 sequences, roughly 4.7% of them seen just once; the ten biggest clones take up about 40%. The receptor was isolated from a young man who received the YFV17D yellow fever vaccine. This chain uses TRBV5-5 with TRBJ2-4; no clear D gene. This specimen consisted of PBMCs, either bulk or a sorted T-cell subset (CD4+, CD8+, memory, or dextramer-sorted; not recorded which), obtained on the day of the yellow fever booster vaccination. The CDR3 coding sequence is TGTGCCAGCAGCTTGGGTGTAGCCAAAAACATTCAGTACTTC. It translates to CASSLGVAKNIQYF.